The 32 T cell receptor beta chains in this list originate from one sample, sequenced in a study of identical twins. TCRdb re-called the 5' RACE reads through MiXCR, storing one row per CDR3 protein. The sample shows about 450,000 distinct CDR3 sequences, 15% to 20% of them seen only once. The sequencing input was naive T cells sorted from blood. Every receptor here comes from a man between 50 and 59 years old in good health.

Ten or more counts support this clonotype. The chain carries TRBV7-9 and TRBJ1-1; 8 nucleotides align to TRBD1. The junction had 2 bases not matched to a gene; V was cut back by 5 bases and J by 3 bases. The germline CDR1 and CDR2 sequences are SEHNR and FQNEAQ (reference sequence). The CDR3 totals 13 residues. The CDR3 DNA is TGTGCCAGCAGCCTGACAGGGGACACTGAAGCTTTCTTT. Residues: CASSLTGDTEAFF.

Written as DNA, the CDR3 is TGTGCCTGCCCGGGACTAGCGGGAGGGACACAAACCGGGGAGCTGTTTTTT. It yields the protein CACPGLAGGTQTGELFF. This chain uses TRBV30 with TRBJ2-2; 16 nucleotides align to TRBD2. The J segment lost 5 bases and the V segment lost 6 bases, leaving 9 bases of the junction unmatched. The germline V gene has CDR1 GTSNPN and CDR2 SVGIG (reference sequence). CDR3 size: 17 residues.

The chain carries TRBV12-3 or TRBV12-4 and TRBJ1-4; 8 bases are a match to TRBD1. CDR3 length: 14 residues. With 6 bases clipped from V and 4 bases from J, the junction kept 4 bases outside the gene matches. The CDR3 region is CASSKDRGNEKLFF. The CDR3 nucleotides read TGTGCCAGCAGCAAAGACAGGGGTAATGAAAAACTGTTTTTT.

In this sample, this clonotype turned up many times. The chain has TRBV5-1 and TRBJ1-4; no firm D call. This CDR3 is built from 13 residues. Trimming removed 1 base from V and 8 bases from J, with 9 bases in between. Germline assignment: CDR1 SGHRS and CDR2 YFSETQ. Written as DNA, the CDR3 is TGCGCCAGCAGCTTGTTTGCGGGGGAAAAACTGTTTTTT. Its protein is CASSLFAGEKLFF.

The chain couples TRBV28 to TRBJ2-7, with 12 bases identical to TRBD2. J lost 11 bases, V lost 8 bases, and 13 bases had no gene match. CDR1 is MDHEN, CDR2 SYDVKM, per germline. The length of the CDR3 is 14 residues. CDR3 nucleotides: TGTGCCAGCCTGGACAGGACTCGGACTAGCGGGAAGTACTTC. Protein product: CASLDRTRTSGKYF. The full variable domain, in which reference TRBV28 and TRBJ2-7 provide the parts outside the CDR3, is DVKVTQSSRYLVKRTGEKVFLECVQDMDHENMFWYRQDPGLGLRLIYFSYDVKMKEKGDIPEGYSVSREKKERFSLILESASTNQTSMYLCASLDRTRTSGKYFGPGTRLTVT.

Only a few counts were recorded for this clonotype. The CDR3 DNA follows: TGTGCCACCAGTGATTCCGGGACAGGGGGCAGAGAGACCCAGTACTTC. This encodes CATSDSGTGGRETQYF. The chain has TRBV24-1 and TRBJ2-5; TRBD1 matches 12 bases. In germline, CDR1 is KGHDR, CDR2 SFDVKD. The CDR3 is 16 amino acids. V lost 2 bases to trimming and J lost 4 bases; unmatched junction nucleotides: 4.

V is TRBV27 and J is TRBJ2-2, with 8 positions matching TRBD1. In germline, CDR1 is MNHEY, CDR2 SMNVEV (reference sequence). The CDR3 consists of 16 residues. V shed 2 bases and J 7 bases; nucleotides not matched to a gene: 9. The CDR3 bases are TGTGCCAGCAGTTTAGGGACAGGCTCCCCCAACGGGGAGCTGTTTTTT. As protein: CASSLGTGSPNGELFF.

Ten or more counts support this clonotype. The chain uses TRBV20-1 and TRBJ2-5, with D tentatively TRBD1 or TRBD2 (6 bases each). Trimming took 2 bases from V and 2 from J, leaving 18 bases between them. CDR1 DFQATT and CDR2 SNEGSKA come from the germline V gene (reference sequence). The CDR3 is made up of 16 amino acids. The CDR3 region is CSARPLGGLSQETQYF. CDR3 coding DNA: TGCAGTGCTAGACCCTTAGGGGGACTTTCACAAGAGACCCAGTACTTC.

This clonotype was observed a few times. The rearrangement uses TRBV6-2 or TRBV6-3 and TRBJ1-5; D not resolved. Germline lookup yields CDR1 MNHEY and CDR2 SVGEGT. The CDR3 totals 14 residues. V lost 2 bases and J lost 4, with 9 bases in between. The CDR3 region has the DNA TGTGCCAGCAGTTACAGGGCGGAAAATCAGCCCCAGCATTTT. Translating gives CASSYRAENQPQHF.

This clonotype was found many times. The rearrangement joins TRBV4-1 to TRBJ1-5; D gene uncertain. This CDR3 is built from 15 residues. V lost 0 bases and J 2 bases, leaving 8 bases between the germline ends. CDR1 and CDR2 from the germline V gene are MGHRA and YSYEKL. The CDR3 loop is CASSQDLAGNQPQHF. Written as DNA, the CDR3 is TGCGCCAGCAGCCAAGATTTGGCAGGCAATCAGCCCCAGCATTTT.

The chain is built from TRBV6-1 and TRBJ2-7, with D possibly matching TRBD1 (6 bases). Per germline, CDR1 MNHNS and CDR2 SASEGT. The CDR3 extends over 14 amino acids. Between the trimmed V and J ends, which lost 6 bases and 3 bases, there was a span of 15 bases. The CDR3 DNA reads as TGTGCCAGCAGATTCCTGACAGGACTCTACGAGCAGTACTTC. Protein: CASRFLTGLYEQYF.

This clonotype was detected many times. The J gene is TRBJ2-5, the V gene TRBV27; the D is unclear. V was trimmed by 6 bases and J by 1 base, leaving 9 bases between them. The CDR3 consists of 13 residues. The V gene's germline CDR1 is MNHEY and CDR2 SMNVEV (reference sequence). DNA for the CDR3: TGTGCCAGCAGCCTAGGGCCCCAAGAGACCCAGTACTTC. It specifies CASSLGPQETQYF.

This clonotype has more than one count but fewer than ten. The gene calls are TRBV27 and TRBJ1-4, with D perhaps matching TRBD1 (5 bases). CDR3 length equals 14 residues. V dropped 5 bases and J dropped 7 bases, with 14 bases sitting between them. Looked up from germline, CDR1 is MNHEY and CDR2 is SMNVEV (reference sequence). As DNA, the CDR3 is TGTGCCAGCAGTCCCCAGGGCAGTCGTGAAAAACTGTTTTTT. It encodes CASSPQGSREKLFF.

As DNA, the CDR3 is TGCGCCAGCAGCCCAAGGGTGGGACAGAACACTGAAGCTTTCTTT. This encodes CASSPRVGQNTEAFF. V is TRBV5-1 and J is TRBJ1-1, with D maybe TRBD1 (6 bases). Per germline, CDR1 SGHRS and CDR2 YFSETQ. The CDR3 length is 15 residues. V was pared by 4 bases and J by 1 base, with 14 bases between.

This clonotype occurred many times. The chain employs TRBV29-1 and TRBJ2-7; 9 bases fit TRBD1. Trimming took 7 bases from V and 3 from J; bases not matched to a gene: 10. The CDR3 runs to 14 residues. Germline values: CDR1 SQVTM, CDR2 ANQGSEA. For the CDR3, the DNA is TGCAGCGCTAGTAGAGGACAGGGGCGCTACGAGCAGTACTTC. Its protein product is CSASRGQGRYEQYF.

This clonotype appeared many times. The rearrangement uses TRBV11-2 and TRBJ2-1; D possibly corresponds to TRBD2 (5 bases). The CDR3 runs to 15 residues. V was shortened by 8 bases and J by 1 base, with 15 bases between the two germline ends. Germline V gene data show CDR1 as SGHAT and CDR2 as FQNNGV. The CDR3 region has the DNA TGTGCCAGCCGGGATGGGAGTCTATCCTACAATGAGCAGTTCTTC. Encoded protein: CASRDGSLSYNEQFF.

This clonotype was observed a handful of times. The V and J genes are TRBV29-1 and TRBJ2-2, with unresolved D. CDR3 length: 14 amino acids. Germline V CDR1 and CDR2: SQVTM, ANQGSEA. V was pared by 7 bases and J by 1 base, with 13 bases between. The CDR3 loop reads CSARTAMNTGELFF. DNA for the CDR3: TGCAGCGCCCGGACGGCCATGAACACCGGGGAGCTGTTTTTT.

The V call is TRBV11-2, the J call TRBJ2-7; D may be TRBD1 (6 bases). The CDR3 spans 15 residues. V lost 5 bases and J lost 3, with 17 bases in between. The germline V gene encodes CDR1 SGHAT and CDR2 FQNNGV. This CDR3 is CASSLDRSFYYEQYF. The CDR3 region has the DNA TGTGCCAGCAGCCTGGACAGAAGTTTTTACTACGAGCAGTACTTC.

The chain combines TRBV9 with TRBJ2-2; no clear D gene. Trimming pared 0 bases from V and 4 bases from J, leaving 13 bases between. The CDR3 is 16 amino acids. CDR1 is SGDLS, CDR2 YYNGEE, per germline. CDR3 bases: TGTGCCAGCAGCGTAGACGGCAGTGGATCCACCGGGGAGCTGTTTTTT. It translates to CASSVDGSGSTGELFF.

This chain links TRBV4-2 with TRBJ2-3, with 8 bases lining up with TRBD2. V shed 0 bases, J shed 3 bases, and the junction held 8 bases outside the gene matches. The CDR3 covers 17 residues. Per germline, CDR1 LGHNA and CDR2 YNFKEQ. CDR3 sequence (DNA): TGTGCCAGCAGCCAAGATCTCGGGAGCGGGGGAACAGATACGCAGTATTTT. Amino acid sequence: CASSQDLGSGGTDTQYF.

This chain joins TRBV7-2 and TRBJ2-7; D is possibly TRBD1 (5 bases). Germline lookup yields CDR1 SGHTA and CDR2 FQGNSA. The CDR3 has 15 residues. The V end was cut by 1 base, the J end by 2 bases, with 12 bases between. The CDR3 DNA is TGTGCCAGCAGCTTAGAGGAGACAGAGACCTACGAGCAGTACTTC. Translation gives CASSLEETETYEQYF. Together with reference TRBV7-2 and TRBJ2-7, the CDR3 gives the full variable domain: GAGVSQSPSNKVTEKGKDVELRCDPISGHTALYWYRQSLGQGLEFLIYFQGNSAPDKSGLPSDRFSAERTGGSVSTLTIQRTQQEDSAVYLCASSLEETETYEQYFGPGTRLTVT.

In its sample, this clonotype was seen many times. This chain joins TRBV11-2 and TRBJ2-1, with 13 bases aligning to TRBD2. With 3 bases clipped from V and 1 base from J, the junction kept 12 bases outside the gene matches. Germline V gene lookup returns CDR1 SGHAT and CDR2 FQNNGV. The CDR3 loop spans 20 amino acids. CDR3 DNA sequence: TGTGCCAGCAGCTTCCACCTAGCAGGACTAGCGGGAGTATCCTACAATGAGCAGTTCTTC. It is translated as CASSFHLAGLAGVSYNEQFF. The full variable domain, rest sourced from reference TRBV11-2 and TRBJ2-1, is EAGVAQSPRYKIIEKRQSVAFWCNPISGHATLYWYQQILGQGPKLLIQFQNNGVVDDSQLPKDRFSAERLKGVDSTLKIQPAKLEDSAVYLCASSFHLAGLAGVSYNEQFFGPGTRLTVL.

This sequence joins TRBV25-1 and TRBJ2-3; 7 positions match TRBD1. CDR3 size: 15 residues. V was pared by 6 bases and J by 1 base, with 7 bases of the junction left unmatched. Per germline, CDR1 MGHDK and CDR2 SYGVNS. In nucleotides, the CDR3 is TGTGCCAGCAGCCGAGGGGGCGTGGGCACAGATACGCAGTATTTT. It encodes CASSRGGVGTDTQYF.

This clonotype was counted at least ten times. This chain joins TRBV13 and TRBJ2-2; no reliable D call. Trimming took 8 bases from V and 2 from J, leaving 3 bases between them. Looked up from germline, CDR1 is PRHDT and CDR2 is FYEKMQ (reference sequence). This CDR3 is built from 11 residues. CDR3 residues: CASGNTGELFF. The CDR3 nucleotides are TGTGCCAGCGGAAACACCGGGGAGCTGTTTTTT.

CDR3 in DNA: TGTGCCAGCAGCATTAGGAGCGGGGGGGCCTACAATGAGCAGTTCTTC. It specifies CASSIRSGGAYNEQFF. V usage is TRBV7-2 and J usage is TRBJ2-1; TRBD2 agrees at 10 bases. This CDR3 region has 16 residues. Germline V lookup: CDR1 SGHTA, CDR2 FQGNSA. With 5 bases clipped from V and 2 bases from J, the junction kept 6 bases outside the gene matches.

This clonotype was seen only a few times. CDR3 sequence reads: CASALEPGTDTQYF. DNA of the CDR3: TGTGCCAGTGCATTAGAACCCGGCACAGATACGCAGTATTTT. This sequence joins TRBV25-1 and TRBJ2-3; D is undetermined. The CDR3 is made up of 14 amino acids. CDR1 and CDR2 (germline): MGHDK, SYGVNS. V was cut by 9 bases and J by 1 base, with 14 bases left in between.

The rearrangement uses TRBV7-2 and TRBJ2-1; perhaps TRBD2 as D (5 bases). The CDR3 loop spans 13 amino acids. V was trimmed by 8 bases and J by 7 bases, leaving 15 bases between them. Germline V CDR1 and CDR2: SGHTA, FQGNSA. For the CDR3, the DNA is TGTGCCAGCGGCGGGTCGAGGTTGAATGAGCAGTTCTTC. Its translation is CASGGSRLNEQFF.

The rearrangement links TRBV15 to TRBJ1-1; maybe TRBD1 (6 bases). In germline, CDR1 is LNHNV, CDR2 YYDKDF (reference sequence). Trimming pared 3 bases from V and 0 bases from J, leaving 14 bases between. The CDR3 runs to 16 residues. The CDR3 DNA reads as TGTGCCACCAGCAGCTGGGGGGACATCATGAACACTGAAGCTTTCTTT. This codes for CATSSWGDIMNTEAFF.

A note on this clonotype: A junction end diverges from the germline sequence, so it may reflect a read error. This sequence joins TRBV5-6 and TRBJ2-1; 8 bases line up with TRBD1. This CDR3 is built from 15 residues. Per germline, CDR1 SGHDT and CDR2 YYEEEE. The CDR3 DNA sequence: TGTGCCAGCAGCTACAGGACAGGGATGGGCCTCCAAAGTGACTTC. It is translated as CASSYRTGMGLQSDF.

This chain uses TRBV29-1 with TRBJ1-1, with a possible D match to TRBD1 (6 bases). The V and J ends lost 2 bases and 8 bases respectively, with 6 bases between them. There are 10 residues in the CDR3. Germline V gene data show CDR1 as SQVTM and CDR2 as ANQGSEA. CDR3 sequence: CSVEQGEAFF. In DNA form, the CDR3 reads TGCAGCGTTGAACAGGGGGAAGCTTTCTTT.

CDR3 amino acids: CASSLWIYYEQYF. DNA of the CDR3: TGTGCCAGCAGCTTATGGATCTACTACGAGCAGTACTTC. This chain uses TRBV7-2 with TRBJ2-7; D uncertain. CDR1 is SGHTA and CDR2 is FQGNSA in the germline V gene. V lost 2 bases to trimming and J lost 3 bases, with 8 bases between them. The CDR3 spans 13 residues.

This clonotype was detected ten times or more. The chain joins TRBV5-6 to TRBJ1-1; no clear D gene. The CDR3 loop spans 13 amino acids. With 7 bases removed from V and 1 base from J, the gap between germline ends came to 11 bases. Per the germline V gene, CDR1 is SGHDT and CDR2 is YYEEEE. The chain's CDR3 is CASGLGGNTEAFF. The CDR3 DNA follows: TGTGCCAGCGGCCTAGGAGGGAACACTGAAGCTTTCTTT.